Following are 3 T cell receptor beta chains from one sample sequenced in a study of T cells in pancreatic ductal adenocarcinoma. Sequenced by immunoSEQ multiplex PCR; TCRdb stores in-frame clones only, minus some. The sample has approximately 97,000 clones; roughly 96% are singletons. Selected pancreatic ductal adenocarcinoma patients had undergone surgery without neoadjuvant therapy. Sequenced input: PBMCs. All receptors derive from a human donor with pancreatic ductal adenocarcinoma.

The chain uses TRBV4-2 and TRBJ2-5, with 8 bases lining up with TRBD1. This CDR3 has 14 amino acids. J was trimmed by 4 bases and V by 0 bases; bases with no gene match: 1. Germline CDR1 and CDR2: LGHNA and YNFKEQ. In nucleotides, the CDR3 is TGTGCCAGCAGCCAAGACACAGGGGGAGAGACCCAGTACTTC. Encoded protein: CASSQDTGGETQYF.

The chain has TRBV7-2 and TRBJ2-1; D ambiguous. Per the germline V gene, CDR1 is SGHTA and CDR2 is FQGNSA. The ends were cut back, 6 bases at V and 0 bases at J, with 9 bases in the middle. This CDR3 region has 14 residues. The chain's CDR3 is CASSGGTSYNEQFF. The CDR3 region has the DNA TGTGCCAGCAGTGGCGGAACCTCCTACAATGAGCAGTTCTTC.

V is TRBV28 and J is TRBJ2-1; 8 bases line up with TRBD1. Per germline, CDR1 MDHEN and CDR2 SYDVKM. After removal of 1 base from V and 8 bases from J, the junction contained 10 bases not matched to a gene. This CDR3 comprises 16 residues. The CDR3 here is CASSLSRGPVPYEQFF. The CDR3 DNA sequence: TGTGCCAGCAGTTTATCCAGGGGGCCGGTCCCGTATGAGCAGTTCTTC.